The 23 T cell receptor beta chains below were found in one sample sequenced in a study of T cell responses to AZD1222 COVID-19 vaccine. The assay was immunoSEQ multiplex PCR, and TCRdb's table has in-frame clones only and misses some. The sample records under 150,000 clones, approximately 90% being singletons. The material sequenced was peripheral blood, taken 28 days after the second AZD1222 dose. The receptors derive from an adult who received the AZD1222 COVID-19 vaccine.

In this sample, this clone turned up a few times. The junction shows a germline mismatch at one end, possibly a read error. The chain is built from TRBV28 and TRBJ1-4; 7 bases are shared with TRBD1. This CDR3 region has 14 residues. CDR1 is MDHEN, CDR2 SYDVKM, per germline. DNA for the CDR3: TGTGCCAGCGGCCAGGGGGTAACTAATGAGAAACTGTTTTTT. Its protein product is CASGQGVTNEKLFF.

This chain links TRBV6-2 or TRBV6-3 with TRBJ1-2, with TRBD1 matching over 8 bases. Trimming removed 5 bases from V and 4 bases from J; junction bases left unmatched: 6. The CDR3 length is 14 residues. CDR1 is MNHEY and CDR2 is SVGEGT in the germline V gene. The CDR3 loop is CASSTGGPGYGYTF. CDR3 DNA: TGTGCCAGCAGTACAGGGGGACCAGGCTATGGCTACACCTTC.

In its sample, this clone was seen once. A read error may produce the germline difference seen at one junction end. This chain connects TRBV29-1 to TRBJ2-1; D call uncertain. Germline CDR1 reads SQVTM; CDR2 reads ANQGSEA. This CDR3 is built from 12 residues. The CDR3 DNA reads TGCAGCGTCGAAGGCGGTTTCAATGAGCAGTTCTTC. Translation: CSVEGGFNEQFF.

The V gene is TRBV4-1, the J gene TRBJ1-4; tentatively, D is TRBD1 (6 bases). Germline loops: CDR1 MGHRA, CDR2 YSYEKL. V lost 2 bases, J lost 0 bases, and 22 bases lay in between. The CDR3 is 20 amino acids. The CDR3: CASSQKSTGLGHATNEKLFF. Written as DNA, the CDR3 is TGCGCCAGCAGCCAAAAGTCGACAGGCCTAGGGCATGCAACTAATGAAAAACTGTTTTTT.

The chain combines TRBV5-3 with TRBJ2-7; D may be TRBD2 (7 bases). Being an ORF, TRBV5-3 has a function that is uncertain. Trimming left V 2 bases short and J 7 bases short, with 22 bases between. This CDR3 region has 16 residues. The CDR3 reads CARSFRGGGGWREQYF. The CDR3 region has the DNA TGTGCCAGAAGCTTCCGAGGGGGAGGGGGGTGGAGAGAGCAGTACTTC.

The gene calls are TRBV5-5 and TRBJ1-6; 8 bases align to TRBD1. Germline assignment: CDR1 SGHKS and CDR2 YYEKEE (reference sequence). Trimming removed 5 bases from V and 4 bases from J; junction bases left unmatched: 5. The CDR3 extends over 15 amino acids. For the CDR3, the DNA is TGTGCCAGCAGTCGCGGGACAGGATATAATTCACCCCTCCACTTT. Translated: CASSRGTGYNSPLHF.

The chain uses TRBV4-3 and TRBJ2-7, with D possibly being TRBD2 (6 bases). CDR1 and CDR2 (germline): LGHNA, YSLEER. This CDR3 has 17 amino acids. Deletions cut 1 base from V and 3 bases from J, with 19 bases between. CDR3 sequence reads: CASSQVEGKGSIYEQYF. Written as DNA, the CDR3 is TGCGCCAGCAGCCAAGTGGAGGGGAAGGGTAGTATCTACGAGCAGTACTTC.

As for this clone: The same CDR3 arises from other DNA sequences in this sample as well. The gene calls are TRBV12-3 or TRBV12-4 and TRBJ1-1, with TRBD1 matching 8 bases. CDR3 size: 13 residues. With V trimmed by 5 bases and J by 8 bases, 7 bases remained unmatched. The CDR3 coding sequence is TGTGCCAGCAGTCTGCAGGGGGCGGGAGAAGCTTTCTTT. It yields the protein CASSLQGAGEAFF.

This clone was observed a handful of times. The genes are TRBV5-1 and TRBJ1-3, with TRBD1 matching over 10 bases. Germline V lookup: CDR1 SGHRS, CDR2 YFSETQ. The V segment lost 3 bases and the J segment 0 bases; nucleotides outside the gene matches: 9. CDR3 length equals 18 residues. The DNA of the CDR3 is TGCGCCAGCAGCTACTCTTCCGGGACAGGGGTCTCTGGAAACACCATATATTTT. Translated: CASSYSSGTGVSGNTIYF.

CDR3 protein: CASSRDEITTEAFF. CDR3 nucleotides: TGTGCCAGCAGCCGAGACGAGATTACCACTGAAGCTTTCTTT. The rearrangement uses TRBV6-5 and TRBJ1-1; D not certain. V was clipped by 6 bases and J by 4 bases, with 15 bases between them. Germline loops: CDR1 MNHEY, CDR2 SVGAGI. This CDR3 has 14 amino acids.

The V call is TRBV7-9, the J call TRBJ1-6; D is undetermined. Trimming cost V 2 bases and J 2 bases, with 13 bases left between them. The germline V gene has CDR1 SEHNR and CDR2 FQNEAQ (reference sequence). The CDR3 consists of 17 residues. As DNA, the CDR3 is TGTGCCAGCAGCTTATATTCCGGAACCCCCTATAATTCACCCCTCCACTTT. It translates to CASSLYSGTPYNSPLHF. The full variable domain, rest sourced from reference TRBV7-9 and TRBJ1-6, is DTGVSQNPRHKITKRGQNVTFRCDPISEHNRLYWYRQTLGQGPEFLTYFQNEAQLEKSRLLSDRFSAERPKGSFSTLEIQRTEQGDSAMYLCASSLYSGTPYNSPLHFGNGTRLTVT.

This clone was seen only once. CDR3 sequence reads: CASRASGGTYNEQFF. The CDR3 nucleotides read TGCGCCAGCAGAGCTAGCGGGGGGACATACAATGAGCAGTTCTTC. The chain carries TRBV10-2 and TRBJ2-1; 11 nucleotides align to TRBD2. The CDR3 is made up of 15 amino acids. CDR1 and CDR2 (germline): WSHSY, SAAADI. V was clipped by 6 bases and J by 4 bases; unmatched bases: 5.

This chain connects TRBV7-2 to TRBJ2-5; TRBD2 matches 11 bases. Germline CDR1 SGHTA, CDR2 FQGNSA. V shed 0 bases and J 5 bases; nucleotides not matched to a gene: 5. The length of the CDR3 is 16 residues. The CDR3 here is CASSLAGLAGGETQYF. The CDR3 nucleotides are TGTGCCAGCAGCTTAGCGGGGCTAGCGGGGGGTGAGACCCAGTACTTC. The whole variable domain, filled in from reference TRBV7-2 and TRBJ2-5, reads GAGVSQSPSNKVTEKGKDVELRCDPISGHTALYWYRQSLGQGLEFLIYFQGNSAPDKSGLPSDRFSAERTGGSVSTLTIQRTQQEDSAVYLCASSLAGLAGGETQYFGPGTRLLVL.

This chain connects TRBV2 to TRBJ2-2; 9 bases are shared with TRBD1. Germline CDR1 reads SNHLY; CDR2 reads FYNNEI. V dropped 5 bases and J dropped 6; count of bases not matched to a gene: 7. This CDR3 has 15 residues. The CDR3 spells CASSKQGAGAGELFF. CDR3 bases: TGTGCCAGCAGTAAACAGGGGGCTGGGGCCGGGGAGCTGTTTTTT.

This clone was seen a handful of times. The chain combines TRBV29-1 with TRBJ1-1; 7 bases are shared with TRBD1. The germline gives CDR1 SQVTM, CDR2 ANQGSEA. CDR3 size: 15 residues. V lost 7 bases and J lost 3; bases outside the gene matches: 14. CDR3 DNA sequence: TGCAGCGCCCCCGGGGAGGGGGCGGGGTACACTGAAGCTTTCTTT. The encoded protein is CSAPGEGAGYTEAFF.

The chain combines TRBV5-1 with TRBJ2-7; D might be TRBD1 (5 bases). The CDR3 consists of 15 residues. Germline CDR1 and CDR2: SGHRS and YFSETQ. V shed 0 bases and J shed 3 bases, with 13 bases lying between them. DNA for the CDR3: TGCGCCAGCAGCTTGGGTCCCCCAGGGAACTACGAGCAGTACTTC. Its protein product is CASSLGPPGNYEQYF.

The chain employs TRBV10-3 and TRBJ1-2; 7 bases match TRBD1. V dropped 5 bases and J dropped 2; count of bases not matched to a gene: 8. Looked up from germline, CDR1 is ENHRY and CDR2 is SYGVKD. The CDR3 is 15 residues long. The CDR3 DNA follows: TGTGCCATCAGTACAGGACAGGACACCAACTATGGCTACACCTTC. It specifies CAISTGQDTNYGYTF.

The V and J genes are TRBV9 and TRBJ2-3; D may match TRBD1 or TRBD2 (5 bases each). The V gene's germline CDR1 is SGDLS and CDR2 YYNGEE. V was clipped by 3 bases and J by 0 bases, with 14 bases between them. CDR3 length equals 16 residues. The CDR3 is CASSGGTVDSTDTQYF. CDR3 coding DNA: TGTGCCAGCAGCGGGGGGACGGTGGATAGCACAGATACGCAGTATTTT. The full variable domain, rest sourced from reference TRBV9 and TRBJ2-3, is DSGVTQTPKHLITATGQRVTLRCSPRSGDLSVYWYQQSLDQGLQFLIQYYNGEERAKGNILERFSAQQFPDLHSELNLSSLELGDSALYFCASSGGTVDSTDTQYFGPGTRLTVL.

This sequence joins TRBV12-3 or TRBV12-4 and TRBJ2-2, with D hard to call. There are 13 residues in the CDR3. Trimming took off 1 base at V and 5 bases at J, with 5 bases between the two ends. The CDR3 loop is CASSLGQTGELFF. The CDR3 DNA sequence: TGTGCCAGCAGTTTAGGGCAGACCGGGGAGCTGTTTTTT.

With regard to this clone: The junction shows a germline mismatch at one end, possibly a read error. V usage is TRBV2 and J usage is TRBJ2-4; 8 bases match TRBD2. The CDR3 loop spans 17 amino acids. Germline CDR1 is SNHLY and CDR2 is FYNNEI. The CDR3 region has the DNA TGTGCCAGCAGCGAAGCGGGGGCCCACCTAGCCAAAAACATTCAGTACTTC. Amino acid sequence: CASSEAGAHLAKNIQYF. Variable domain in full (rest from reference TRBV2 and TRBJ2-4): EPEVTQTPSHQVTQMGQEVILRCVPISNHLYFYWYRQILGQKVEFLVSFYNNEISEKSEIFDDQFSVERPDGSNFTLKIRSTKLEDSAMYFCASSEAGAHLAKNIQYFGAGTRLSVL.

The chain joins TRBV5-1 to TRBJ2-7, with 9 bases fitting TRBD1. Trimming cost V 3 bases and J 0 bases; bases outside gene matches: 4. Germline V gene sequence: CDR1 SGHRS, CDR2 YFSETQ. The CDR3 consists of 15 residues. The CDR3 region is CASSSGQGGSYEQYF. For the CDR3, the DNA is TGCGCCAGCAGCTCGGGACAGGGAGGCTCCTACGAGCAGTACTTC.

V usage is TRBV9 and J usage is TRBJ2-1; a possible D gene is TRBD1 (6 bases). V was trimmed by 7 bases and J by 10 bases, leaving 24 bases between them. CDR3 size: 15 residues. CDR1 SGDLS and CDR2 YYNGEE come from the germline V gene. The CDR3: CASGTIGGPGREQFF. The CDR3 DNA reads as TGTGCCAGCGGCACTATTGGGGGCCCAGGCCGGGAGCAGTTCTTC.

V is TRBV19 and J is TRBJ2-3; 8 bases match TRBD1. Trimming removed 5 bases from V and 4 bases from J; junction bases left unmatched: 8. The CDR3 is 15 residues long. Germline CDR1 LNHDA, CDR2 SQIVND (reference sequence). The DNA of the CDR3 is TGTGCCAGTAGTGGGGCAGGGGGCCCAGCAGATACGCAGTATTTT. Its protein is CASSGAGGPADTQYF.